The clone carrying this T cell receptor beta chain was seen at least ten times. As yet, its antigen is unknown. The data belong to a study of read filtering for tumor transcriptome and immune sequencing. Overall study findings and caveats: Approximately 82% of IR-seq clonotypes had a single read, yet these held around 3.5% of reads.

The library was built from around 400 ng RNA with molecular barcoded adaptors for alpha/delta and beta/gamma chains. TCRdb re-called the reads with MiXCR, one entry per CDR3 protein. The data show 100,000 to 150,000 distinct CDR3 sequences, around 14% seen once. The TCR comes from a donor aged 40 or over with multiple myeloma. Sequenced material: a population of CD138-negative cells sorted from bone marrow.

The CDR3 coding sequence is TGTGCCAGCAGCCCAAGTTTCCGTTACAATGAGCAGTTCTTC. Translating it yields CASSPSFRYNEQFF. The genes are TRBV7-2 and TRBJ2-1; the D is unclear. This CDR3 is built from 14 residues. V lost 5 bases and J lost 4, with 12 bases in between. Germline V lookup: CDR1 SGHTA, CDR2 FQGNSA.